The next 13 T cell receptor beta chains were all read from a single sample in a study of TIL therapy for anti-PD-1-resistant metastatic lung cancer (TCRdb year 2021). TCR beta CDR3 regions were amplified from genomic DNA with the immunoSEQ v3 hsTCRB kit using bias-controlled multiplex PCR. TCRdb retrieved this table from immuneACCESS and kept in-frame rearrangements only. Not all clones are present; in checked studies, unresolved V genes account for under half, and no reason is known for the remainder. The sample table holds about 25,000 clones, of which approximately 77% were seen once. Less than 8.5% of the sample rests with the top ten. The intended sense of this specimen's time point label: pre-treatment sample, taken before nivolumab and TIL therapy. Excised metastases, mostly pleural nodules or supraclavicular lymph nodes, were used as baseline tumor samples and were taken from the same resection from which TIL were grown.

This specimen was tumor tissue, taken at baseline. These TCRs come from a person aged 30 to 80 with non-small cell lung cancer.

This clone has more than one count but fewer than ten. CDR3 region: CASSQTTGPTYEQYF. For the CDR3, the DNA is TGCGCCAGCAGCCAAACTACAGGACCCACCTACGAGCAGTACTTC. This chain links TRBV4-1 with TRBJ2-7; TRBD1 is a possible D gene (5 bases). V gave up 2 bases and J gave up 2 bases, with 13 bases separating them. Germline CDR1 MGHRA, CDR2 YSYEKL. The length of the CDR3 is 15 residues.

V is TRBV21-1 and J is TRBJ1-1; the tabulated D call, TRBD1, remains unverified against the DNA. TRBV21-1 is reported as a pseudogene. The CDR3 contains 13 residues. CDR3 coding DNA: TGTGCCAGCAGCAACAGGGGCGGCACTGAAGCTTTCTTT. Its translation is CASSNRGGTEAFF.

The V gene is TRBV4-3, the J gene TRBJ1-3; D might be TRBD1 (6 bases). Trimming shortened V by 1 base and J by 0 bases, and 13 bases separated the two germline ends. Germline CDR1 reads LGHNA; CDR2 reads YSLEER. This CDR3 region has 17 residues. The CDR3 loop is CASSQGGGPNSGNTIYF. The CDR3, as DNA: TGCGCCAGCAGCCAAGGTGGGGGGCCTAACTCTGGAAACACCATATATTTT.

The rearrangement joins TRBV30 to TRBJ1-2; TRBD1 aligns across 8 bases. V was pared by 2 bases and J by 4 bases, with 9 bases of the junction left unmatched. Per the germline V gene, CDR1 is GTSNPN and CDR2 is SVGIG (reference sequence). The CDR3 runs 15 residues. The CDR3 is CAWSLTPGQVYGYTF. Written as DNA, the CDR3 is TGTGCCTGGAGTCTTACCCCGGGACAGGTCTATGGCTACACCTTC.

This clone was counted only a few times. The chain is built from TRBV6-4 and TRBJ2-3, with D possibly TRBD2 on 6 matching bases. Germline CDR1 MRHNA, CDR2 SNTAGT. The CDR3 extends over 14 amino acids. Trimming took off 8 bases at V and 3 bases at J, with 15 bases between the two ends. The CDR3 DNA follows: TGTGCCAGCGCACCGGGGGTCCCAACAGATACGCAGTATTTT. Translation: CASAPGVPTDTQYF.

The chain joins TRBV7-9 to TRBJ2-1, with D unclear. V lost 5 bases and J lost 9, with 14 bases in between. In germline, CDR1 is SEHNR, CDR2 FQNEAQ (reference sequence). The CDR3 covers 13 residues. The CDR3, as DNA: TGTGCCAGCAGCCGTCCCATAGAGATTGAGCAGTTCTTC. This gives the protein CASSRPIEIEQFF.

The chain couples TRBV7-2 to TRBJ2-1; unclear D gene. The length of the CDR3 is 14 residues. Trimming removed 0 bases at V and 6 bases at J, with 9 bases between. Germline lookup yields CDR1 SGHTA and CDR2 FQGNSA. CDR3 DNA: TGTGCCAGCAGCTTAGCAGGAATCGGCAATGAGCAGTTCTTC. It translates to CASSLAGIGNEQFF.

Details on this clone: No conserved phenylalanine or tryptophan is present at the end of the CDR3, so a read error is the likely explanation. The limits of the CDR3 on the DNA are not certain, so only TCRdb's listed CDR3 is given. The chain carries TRBV6-1 and TRBJ1-1. The length of the CDR3 is 8 amino acids, counting both ends. Germline V gives CDR1 MNHNS, CDR2 SASEGT. The CDR3 here is CASSYSST.

The chain employs TRBV6-5 and TRBJ2-7; D remains unclear. The CDR3 contains 13 residues. Germline CDR1 and CDR2: MNHEY and SVGAGI. Trimming removed 0 bases at V and 6 bases at J, with 9 bases between. CDR3 nucleotides: TGTGCCAGCAGTTACTCGCTTTTAGTCGAGCAGTACTTC. Its protein product is CASSYSLLVEQYF.

This chain's CDR3 is CASSLYPSGGAGYNEQFF. The CDR3 DNA follows: TGCGCCAGCAGCTTGTATCCTAGCGGGGGGGCTGGCTACAATGAGCAGTTCTTC. The chain links TRBV5-1 to TRBJ2-1, with 12 bases identical to TRBD2. V trimming: 1 base; J trimming: 3 bases; junction bases outside the gene matches: 8. The V gene's germline CDR1 is SGHRS and CDR2 YFSETQ. The CDR3 has 18 residues.

This clone was detected a few times. The V call is TRBV27, the J call TRBJ1-2; 7 bases are shared with TRBD1. V lost 2 bases and J lost 7; bases outside the gene matches: 1. CDR1 is MNHEY, CDR2 SMNVEV, per germline (reference sequence). CDR3 length: 12 residues. In DNA, the CDR3 is TGTGCCAGCAGTTTAACAGGGGTTGGCTACACCTTC. Amino acids: CASSLTGVGYTF.

The gene calls are TRBV4-1 and TRBJ1-3; the D gene is possibly TRBD1 (5 bases). Looked up from germline, CDR1 is MGHRA and CDR2 is YSYEKL. The CDR3 runs to 15 residues. Between the trimmed V and J ends, which lost 4 bases and 4 bases, there was a span of 14 bases. The CDR3 DNA is TGCGCCAGCAGCCCATGGACGGGGGAGGGAAACACCATATATTTT. The encoded protein is CASSPWTGEGNTIYF.

The J gene is TRBJ2-1, the V gene TRBV6-5; TRBD1 matches at 9 bases. J lost 8 bases, V lost 5 bases, and 7 bases had no gene match. CDR3 length: 14 amino acids. Germline values: CDR1 MNHEY, CDR2 SVGAGI. The CDR3 is CASSGGTGIDEQFF. Here the CDR3 DNA reads TGTGCCAGCAGTGGCGGGACAGGGATCGATGAGCAGTTCTTC.